The rows below give T cell receptor beta chains drawn from one sample of a study of shared clonotypes between healthy human individuals. The data were produced by immunoSEQ multiplex PCR, yet TCRdb's version contains in-frame clones alone and is incomplete. This table holds about 490,000 clones, over 60% found once. The sample taken for sequencing was PBMCs. The receptors were gathered from a woman in her forties in good health. Some clones in this sample may be carry-over from other donors' samples. CDR3s include the opening cysteine and the closing phenylalanine or tryptophan. The D gene is left open where the match is weak. Expanded clones are given a class, and other clones once, few, many or no size at all.

size: -
D: -
V: TRBV4-3
J: TRBJ2-1
CDR3: CASSQDWAETYNEQFF
DNA: TGCGCCAGCAGCCAAGATTGGGCAGAGACCTACAATGAGCAGTTCTTC

size: -
D: -
V: TRBV7-3
J: TRBJ1-5
CDR3: CASSLEVSQPQHF
DNA: TGTGCCAGCAGCTTAGAGGTCTCACAGCCCCAGCATTTT

size: -
D: TRBD1
V: TRBV10-3
J: TRBJ1-1
CDR3: CAAGRDSNTEAFF
DNA: TGTGCCGCTGGTCGGGACAGCAACACTGAAGCTTTCTTT

size: -
D: TRBD1
V: TRBV18
J: TRBJ2-2
CDR3: CASSPGQTALELFF
DNA: TGTGCCAGCTCACCGGGACAGACGGCCCTGGAGCTGTTTTTT

size: -
D: TRBD1
V: TRBV11-2
J: TRBJ2-7
CDR3: CASSLVGTVGEQYF
DNA: TGTGCCAGCAGCTTAGTCGGGACAGTTGGTGAGCAGTACTTC

size: -
D: -
V: TRBV28
J: TRBJ2-7
CDR3: CASSFSRVSEQYF
DNA: TGTGCCAGCAGTTTCTCCAGGGTTAGCGAGCAGTACTTC

size: -
D: TRBD2
V: TRBV19
J: TRBJ2-5
CDR3: CASSKRTSGEQETQYF
DNA: TGTGCCAGTAGTAAAAGGACTAGCGGGGAACAAGAGACCCAGTACTTC

size: -
D: -
V: TRBV7-2
J: TRBJ2-6
CDR3: CASSLWGPGANVLTF
DNA: TGTGCCAGCAGCTTGTGGGGCCCTGGGGCCAACGTCCTGACTTTC

size: -
D: TRBD2
V: TRBV18
J: TRBJ2-3
CDR3: CASSPKAGGQDTQYF
DNA: TGTGCCAGCTCACCCAAAGCGGGAGGTCAAGATACGCAGTATTTT

size: -
D: TRBD2
V: TRBV6-6
J: TRBJ2-7
CDR3: CASSYGTSGFKQYF
DNA: TGTGCCAGCAGTTACGGGACTAGCGGGTTTAAGCAGTACTTC

size: -
D: -
V: TRBV10-3
J: TRBJ1-1
CDR3: CAISESPGQNTEAFF
DNA: TGTGCCATCAGTGAGTCTCCAGGGCAGAACACTGAAGCTTTCTTT

size: many
D: -
V: TRBV15
J: TRBJ2-2
CDR3: CATSKKGYTGELFF
DNA: TGTGCCACCAGTAAAAAGGGGTACACCGGGGAGCTGTTTTTT

size: many
D: -
V: TRBV7-8
J: TRBJ1-1
CDR3: CATKRGTGNTEAFF
DNA: TGTGCCACCAAAAGAGGTACGGGGAACACTGAAGCTTTCTTT

size: -
D: -
V: TRBV11-2
J: TRBJ2-2
CDR3: CASSRGKGGGTGELLF
DNA: TGTGCCAGCAGCCGGGGAAAGGGGGGCGGAACCGGGGAGCTGCTTTTT

size: -
D: -
V: TRBV30
J: TRBJ1-1
CDR3: CAWSVSLNTEAFF
DNA: TGTGCCTGGAGTGTTAGCCTGAACACTGAAGCTTTCTTT

size: -
D: -
V: TRBV5-4
J: TRBJ2-1
CDR3: CASNPGQTVHEQFF
DNA: TGTGCCAGCAACCCGGGCCAGACGGTCCATGAGCAGTTCTTC

size: -
D: TRBD2
V: TRBV5-1
J: TRBJ2-7
CDR3: CASSLAAGGYEQYF
DNA: TGCGCCAGCAGCTTGGCAGCGGGAGGGTACGAGCAGTACTTC

size: -
D: -
V: TRBV19
J: TRBJ2-3
CDR3: CASSILLSRTDTQYF
DNA: TGTGCCAGTAGTATCTTATTATCTCGCACAGATACGCAGTATTTT

size: -
D: TRBD2
V: TRBV7-3
J: TRBJ2-1
CDR3: CASSLNSGRALGEQFF
DNA: TGTGCCAGCAGCTTAAACAGCGGGAGGGCCCTCGGGGAGCAGTTCTTC

size: -
D: TRBD2
V: TRBV6-1
J: TRBJ2-7
CDR3: CASSEGTSGYSYEQYF
DNA: TGTGCCAGCAGTGAAGGGACTAGCGGGTACTCCTACGAGCAGTACTTC

size: few
D: -
V: TRBV10-3
J: TRBJ2-1
CDR3: CAISDPRGREYNEQFF
DNA: TGTGCCATCAGTGATCCCCGGGGGCGGGAATACAATGAGCAGTTCTTC

size: -
D: -
V: TRBV9
J: TRBJ1-2
CDR3: CASSVEEDYGYTF
DNA: TGTGCCAGCAGCGTAGAAGAGGACTATGGCTACACCTTC

size: -
D: -
V: TRBV21-1
J: TRBJ1-2
CDR3: CASSNRDRVGYGYTF
DNA: TGTGCCAGCAGCAACCGGGACAGGGTCGGCTATGGCTACACCTTC

size: many
D: TRBD2
V: TRBV5-1
J: TRBJ2-1
CDR3: CASSLSGSKTNDEQFF
DNA: TGCGCCAGCAGCTTAAGCGGGAGCAAGACGAACGATGAGCAGTTCTTC

size: many
D: -
V: TRBV5-6
J: TRBJ1-1
CDR3: CASSLRQVTEAFF
DNA: TGTGCCAGCAGCTTGAGACAAGTCACTGAAGCTTTCTTT

size: -
D: TRBD2
V: TRBV5-1
J: TRBJ2-7
CDR3: CASSTGLAGGLNEQYF
DNA: TGCGCCAGCAGCACCGGACTAGCGGGAGGGTTGAACGAGCAGTACTTC

size: -
D: -
V: TRBV7-8
J: TRBJ2-1
CDR3: CASSLTGVGNEQFF
DNA: TGTGCCAGCAGCCTGACCGGAGTCGGGAATGAGCAGTTCTTC

size: -
D: -
V: TRBV6-1
J: TRBJ2-3
CDR3: CASILTAVDTQYF
DNA: TGTGCCAGCATCCTGACCGCGGTAGATACGCAGTATTTT

size: few
D: -
V: TRBV2
J: TRBJ1-3
CDR3: CASSEVGGNTIYF
DNA: TGTGCCAGCAGTGAAGTAGGAGGAAACACCATATATTTT

size: -
D: TRBD2
V: TRBV9
J: TRBJ2-1
CDR3: CASSASAGVGNEQFF
DNA: TGTGCCAGCAGCGCGTCAGCGGGAGTGGGGAATGAGCAGTTCTTC

size: -
D: -
V: TRBV6-5
J: TRBJ1-2
CDR3: CASSYDQNYGYTF
DNA: TGTGCCAGCAGTTACGACCAGAACTATGGCTACACCTTC

size: -
D: TRBD2
V: TRBV9
J: TRBJ2-2
CDR3: CASSVGTSGIGELFF
DNA: TGTGCCAGCAGCGTAGGTACTAGCGGGATCGGGGAGCTGTTTTTT

size: -
D: -
V: TRBV28
J: TRBJ2-7
CDR3: CASGPKRVGEQYF
DNA: TGTGCCAGCGGACCAAAAAGGGTGGGCGAGCAGTACTTC

size: -
D: -
V: TRBV7-7
J: TRBJ2-3
CDR3: CASSSLNTDTQYF
DNA: TGTGCTAGCAGCTCCCTTAATACAGATACGCAGTATTTT

size: -
D: TRBD2
V: TRBV7-2
J: TRBJ2-5
CDR3: CASSLISGRAGETQYF
DNA: TGTGCCAGCAGCTTAATATCCGGGAGGGCGGGAGAGACCCAGTACTTC

size: -
D: -
V: TRBV28
J: TRBJ2-7
CDR3: CASSLRALVYEQYF
DNA: TGTGCCAGCAGTTTAAGAGCGCTCGTCTACGAGCAGTACTTC

size: -
D: TRBD1
V: TRBV7-6
J: TRBJ1-4
CDR3: CASSPMGGQANEKLFF
DNA: TGTGCCAGCAGCCCCATGGGGGGACAGGCTAATGAAAAACTGTTTTTT

size: -
D: -
V: TRBV7-2
J: TRBJ1-5
CDR3: CASSLVGTSNQPQHF
DNA: TGTGCCAGCAGCTTAGTAGGGACAAGCAATCAGCCCCAGCATTTT

size: few
D: -
V: TRBV6-6
J: TRBJ2-7
CDR3: CASSDHLTNNEQYF
DNA: TGTGCCAGCAGCGACCACCTTACTAACAACGAGCAGTACTTC

size: -
D: -
V: TRBV10-2
J: TRBJ2-1
CDR3: CARGPGYNEQFF
DNA: TGCGCCAGGGGGCCTGGTTACAATGAGCAGTTCTTC

size: -
D: -
V: TRBV30
J: TRBJ2-3
CDR3: CAWSADTQYF
DNA: TGTGCCTGGAGTGCCGATACGCAGTATTTT

size: -
D: -
V: TRBV6-6
J: TRBJ1-2
CDR3: CASSPRTESYGYTF
DNA: TGTGCCAGCAGTCCAAGGACGGAGTCCTATGGCTACACCTTC

size: -
D: -
V: TRBV20-1
J: TRBJ2-1
CDR3: CSVGGWSEQFF
DNA: TGCAGTGTCGGTGGCTGGAGTGAGCAGTTCTTC

size: few
D: -
V: TRBV7-3
J: TRBJ2-5
CDR3: CASSLGGLGETQYF
DNA: TGTGCCAGCAGTCTCGGGGGATTAGGGGAGACCCAGTACTTC

size: -
D: -
V: TRBV18
J: TRBJ2-7
CDR3: CASSSRRSTYEQYF
DNA: TGTGCCAGCTCATCACGACGTTCGACCTACGAGCAGTACTTC

size: -
D: -
V: TRBV11-1
J: TRBJ2-7
CDR3: CASSRKEGGPYEQYF
DNA: TGTGCCAGCAGCAGAAAAGAGGGGGGTCCCTACGAGCAGTACTTC

size: -
D: -
V: TRBV6-1
J: TRBJ1-2
CDR3: CASRPGPGGYGYTF
DNA: TGTGCCAGCAGACCGGGCCCAGGAGGGTATGGCTACACCTTC

size: -
D: -
V: TRBV6-1
J: TRBJ1-5
CDR3: CASSEAVSNQPQHF
DNA: TGTGCCAGCAGTGAAGCTGTTAGCAATCAGCCCCAGCATTTT

size: few
D: TRBD1
V: TRBV28
J: TRBJ1-5
CDR3: CASSSGGRSNQPQHF
DNA: TGTGCCAGCAGTTCAGGGGGGAGAAGCAATCAGCCCCAGCATTTT